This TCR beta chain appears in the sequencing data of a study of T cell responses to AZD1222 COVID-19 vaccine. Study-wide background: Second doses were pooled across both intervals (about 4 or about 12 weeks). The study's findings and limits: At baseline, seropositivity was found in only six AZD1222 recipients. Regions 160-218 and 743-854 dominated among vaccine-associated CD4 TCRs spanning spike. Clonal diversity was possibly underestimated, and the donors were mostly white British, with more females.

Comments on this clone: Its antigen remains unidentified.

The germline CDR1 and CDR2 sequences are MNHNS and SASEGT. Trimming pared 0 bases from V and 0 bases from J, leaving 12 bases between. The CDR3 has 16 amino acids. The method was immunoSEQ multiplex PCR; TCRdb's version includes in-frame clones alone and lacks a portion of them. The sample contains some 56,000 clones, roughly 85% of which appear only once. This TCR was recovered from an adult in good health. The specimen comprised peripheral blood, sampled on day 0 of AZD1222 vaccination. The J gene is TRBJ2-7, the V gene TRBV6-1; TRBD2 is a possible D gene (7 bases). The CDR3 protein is CASSEAGGALSYEQYF. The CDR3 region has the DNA TGTGCCAGCAGTGAAGCTGGGGGGGCCCTCTCCTACGAGCAGTACTTC.